This TCR beta chain derives from a study of blood T cells in healthy people across ages. Study-wide background: Template switching retrieved approximately one barcoded beta molecule for each two T cells.

Overall study results and limits: TCR beta diversity correlated strongly with naive T cell percentage. A greater number of naive CD4+ cells and higher diversity distinguished long-lived donors from aged donors.

Many counts were recorded for this clonotype. The antigen is undetermined. The germline gives CDR1 LGHNT, CDR2 FRNRAP. Trimming removed 5 bases from V and 5 bases from J, with 9 bases in between. The CDR3 is 12 amino acids. Together with a sample-barcoded 5' primer, a J-beta primer mix was included in a second PCR lasting roughly 6 to 12 cycles. Every individual sample yielded 2.5 million or more paired-end reads (each containing CDR3). MiXCR, applied by TCRdb to the 5' RACE reads, yields one record per CDR3 protein. The data show around 870,000 distinct CDR3 sequences, around 28% seen once. Sequencing was performed on blood. This receptor was taken from an elderly woman in good health. The rearrangement links TRBV12-5 to TRBJ2-5; the D is unclear. The CDR3 here is CASGPPLETQYF. DNA of the CDR3: TGTGCTAGTGGTCCCCCCTTGGAGACCCAGTACTTC.